The clone carrying this TCR beta chain was observed at least ten times. Its target is not known. TCRdb's copy holds only in-frame clones and misses some; the assay was immunoSEQ multiplex PCR. The repertoire consists of more than 7,500 clones, none detected only once. Treatment was busulfan-fludarabine conditioning, a marrow graft, and cyclophosphamide on days +3 and +4. This specimen belongs to a study of T cells after posttransplantation cyclophosphamide. Germline V CDR1 and CDR2: SQVTM, ANQGSEA. The germline V and J ends were trimmed by 0 bases and 2 bases, with 8 bases remaining between them. The CDR3 runs 13 residues. General study findings and limits: Donor-recipient repertoire similarity was low at 1-2 months, rising over year one. Skin or GI-infiltrating T cells shared few TRB sequences with blood.

Sequenced here: PBMCs, sampled approximately 330 days after allogeneic stem cell transplant with posttransplant cyclophosphamide. The chain joins TRBV29-1 to TRBJ2-7, with no clear D. The clonotype originates from a male patient aged 50 or older who received an allogeneic stem cell transplant from a related donor and was CMV-positive. The graft donor may be the source of some T cells. The CDR3 DNA reads TGCAGCGTTGAAGAGAGGTTAACCTACGAGCAGTACTTC. Amino acids: CSVEERLTYEQYF.